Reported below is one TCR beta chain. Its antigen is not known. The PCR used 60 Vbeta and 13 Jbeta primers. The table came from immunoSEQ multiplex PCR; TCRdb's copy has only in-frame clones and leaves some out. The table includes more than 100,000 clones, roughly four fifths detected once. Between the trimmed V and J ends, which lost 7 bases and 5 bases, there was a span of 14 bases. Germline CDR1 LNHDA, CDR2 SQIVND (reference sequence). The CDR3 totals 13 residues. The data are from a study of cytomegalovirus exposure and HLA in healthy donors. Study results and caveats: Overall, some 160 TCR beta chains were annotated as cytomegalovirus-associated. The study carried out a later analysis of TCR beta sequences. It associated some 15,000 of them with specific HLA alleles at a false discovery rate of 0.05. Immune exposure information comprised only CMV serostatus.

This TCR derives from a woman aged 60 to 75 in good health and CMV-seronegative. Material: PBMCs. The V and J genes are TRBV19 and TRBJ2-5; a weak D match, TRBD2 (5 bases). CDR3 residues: CASTVESGETQYF. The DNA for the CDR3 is TGTGCCAGTACCGTGGAGTCGGGGGAGACCCAGTACTTC.